These T cell receptor beta chains were read from a single sample in a study of blood T cell repertoires in COVID-19. Here immunoSEQ multiplex PCR was the method, and the copy in TCRdb shows in-frame clones only, minus some. The repertoire consists of around 150,000 clones, with approximately 80% occurring once and the leading ten covering approximately 5.1%. Sequenced sample: PBMCs or T cells enriched from blood (not recorded which). The receptors come from a man between 65 and 85 years old who had been exposed to COVID-19. Each CDR3 is given with its conserved first and last residue. Fields, in order: clone size, D gene, CDR3 length, J gene, V gene, CDR3 DNA, CDR3 protein. The D gene is left open where the match is weak. Where a row states a size, it is once, few, many or the class of an expanded clone; other rows omit it.

>once|TRBD2|15|TRBJ2-1|TRBV29-1
TGCAGCGTTTATACTAGCGGGAAGGGAAACAATGAGCAGTTCTTC
CSVYTSGKGNNEQFF
>.|TRBD1|11|TRBJ1-2|TRBV29-1
TGCAGCGTATTCGACAGGGCTGGCTACACCTTC
CSVFDRAGYTF
>few|.|14|TRBJ1-1|TRBV19
TGTGCCAGTAGTTCAATCCTCGGCGGCACTGAAGCTTTCTTT
CASSSILGGTEAFF
>.|.|12|TRBJ2-7|TRBV12-3/TRBV12-4
TGTGCCAGCAGTGGAGGGTCCTACGAGCAGTACTTC
CASSGGSYEQYF
>.|.|13|TRBJ2-7|TRBV10-3
TGTGCCATCAAGAAGGACATAGCCTACGAGCAGTACTTC
CAIKKDIAYEQYF
>once|TRBD1|14|TRBJ2-7|TRBV15
TGTGCCACCAGCAGGGGGACAGGGAGTGGCAAGCAGTACTTC
CATSRGTGSGKQYF
>few|.|15|TRBJ1-1|TRBV18
TGTGCCAGCTCACTCGGGAATTGGGGGCATACTGAAGCTTTCTTT
CASSLGNWGHTEAFF
>.|TRBD1|12|TRBJ1-5|TRBV7-9
TGTGCCAGCAGATTGGGACAGGGGAGATTGCATTTT
CASRLGQGRLHF
>.|.|13|TRBJ2-2|TRBV11-3
TGTGCCAGCAGCTGGGCCCGCACCGGGGAGCTGTTTTTT
CASSWARTGELFF
>.|TRBD1|14|TRBJ2-7|TRBV27
TGTGCCAGCAGTTCACCGGGACAGGGCTACGAGCAGTACTTC
CASSSPGQGYEQYF
>once|TRBD1|13|TRBJ1-4|TRBV19
TGTGCCAGTCTCGGGACAGTTAATGAAAAACTGTTTTTT
CASLGTVNEKLFF
>.|.|15|TRBJ1-2|TRBV28
TGTGCCAGCAGTTTACCCGACACAGGGCTCTATGGCTACACCTTC
CASSLPDTGLYGYTF
>once|TRBD2|16|TRBJ2-3|TRBV5-4
TGTGCCAGCAGCTTGGATAGCGGGATTAGCACAGATACGCAGTATTTT
CASSLDSGISTDTQYF
>.|.|14|TRBJ1-1|TRBV7-3
TGTGCCAGCAGCTTATCAGCGGGGAACACTGAAGCTTTCTTT
CASSLSAGNTEAFF
>.|TRBD2|15|TRBJ2-1|TRBV4-3
TGCGCCAGCAGCCAAGAGGGGGGGTCATACAATGAGCAGTTCTTC
CASSQEGGSYNEQFF
>.|.|14|TRBJ1-6|TRBV2
TGTGCCAGGAGTGAGGCTTCTTATAATTCACCCCTCCACTTT
CARSEASYNSPLHF